The present T cell receptor beta chain was sequenced within a study of vaccination and CD4 T cells after COVID-19. Whole-study findings and limits: Spike mono-reactive status applied to 304 of 307 vaccine-specific clones in convalescent patients.

Treatment here: approximately 9-day PBMC culture with coronavirus spike peptide pools or control peptides (ViraFEST assay). Turning to this clonotype: No antigen is known for it.

CDR1 and CDR2 (germline): LNHDA, SQIVND (reference sequence). This CDR3 comprises 17 residues. The junction had 15 bases not matched to a gene; V was cut back by 7 bases and J by 2 bases. Cultured CD4+ T-cell DNA underwent Oncomine TCR Beta short-read sequencing. From the PCR reads, TCRdb called clonotypes with MiXCR, one entry per CDR3 protein. The table lists about 14,000 distinct CDR3 sequences, 55% to 70% of them singletons. J is TRBJ2-7 and V is TRBV19, with 9 positions matching TRBD1. The sequenced material came from CD4+ T cells from blood, cultured in vitro. This TCR came from a human donor who had recovered from COVID-19. CDR3 sequence: CASTPHRGLGGPYEQYF. CDR3 sequence (DNA): TGTGCCAGTACTCCCCACAGGGGGCTGGGGGGGCCCTACGAGCAGTACTTC.